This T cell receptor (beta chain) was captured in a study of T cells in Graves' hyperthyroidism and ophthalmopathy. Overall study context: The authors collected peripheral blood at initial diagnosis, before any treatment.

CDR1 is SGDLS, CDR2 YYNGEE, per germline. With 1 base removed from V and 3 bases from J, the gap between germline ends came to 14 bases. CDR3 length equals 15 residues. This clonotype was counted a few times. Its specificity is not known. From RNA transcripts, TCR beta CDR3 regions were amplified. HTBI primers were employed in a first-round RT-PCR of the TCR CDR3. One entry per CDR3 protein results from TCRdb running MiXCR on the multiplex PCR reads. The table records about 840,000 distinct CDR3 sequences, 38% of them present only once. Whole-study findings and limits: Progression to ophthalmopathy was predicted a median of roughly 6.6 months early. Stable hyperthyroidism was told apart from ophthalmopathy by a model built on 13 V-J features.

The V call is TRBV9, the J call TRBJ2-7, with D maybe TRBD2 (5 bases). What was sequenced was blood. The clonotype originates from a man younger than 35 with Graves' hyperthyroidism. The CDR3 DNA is TGTGCCAGCAGCGTATCTGGTAGACGGGGCTACGAGCAGTACTTC. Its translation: CASSVSGRRGYEQYF.